This T cell receptor beta chain derives from a study of blood T cells in healthy people across ages. Findings of the study overall: Both naive CD4+ cell counts and diversity were greater in long-lived donors than in aged donors. Diversity estimated from one million T cells was considered an underestimate.

The CDR3 runs 16 residues. V gave up 1 base and J gave up 6 bases, with 16 bases separating them. In germline, CDR1 is DFQATT, CDR2 SNEGSKA (reference sequence). Primers used in a second PCR of roughly 7 to 12 cycles were a sample-barcoded 5' primer and a J-beta primer mix. TCRdb called the 5' RACE reads again in MiXCR, with one record for every CDR3 protein. The sample lists 630,000 or so distinct CDR3 sequences, 32% occurring once. With regard to this clonotype: Its antigen is unidentified.

J is TRBJ1-6 and V is TRBV20-1; D not resolved. The sequencing input was blood. The origin of this receptor is a woman aged 80 or older in good health. The CDR3 loop reads CSARVARSSFNSPLHF. The CDR3 DNA follows: TGCAGTGCTAGAGTGGCCCGGTCTTCATTTAATTCACCCCTCCACTTT.